The 11 T cell receptor beta chains reported below all come from one sample, sequenced in a study of blood T cell repertoires in COVID-19. TCRdb keeps only in-frame clones here, not all; method: immunoSEQ multiplex PCR. The profile shows under 200,000 clones, about 84% of them singletons. Sequencing was done on a sample of PBMCs or T cells enriched from blood (not recorded which). These TCRs come from a woman aged 35 to 49 with acute COVID-19.

The V call is TRBV3-1 (or the pseudogene TRBV3-2), the J call TRBJ2-4; D unresolved. Trimming pared 3 bases from V and 5 bases from J, leaving 8 bases between. Germline values: CDR1 LGHDT, CDR2 YNNKEL (reference sequence). This CDR3 is built from 13 residues. The CDR3 spells CASSHNTQNIQYF. CDR3 DNA sequence: TGTGCCAGCAGCCACAACACCCAAAACATTCAGTACTTC.

This chain links TRBV6-1 with TRBJ2-3, with D perhaps matching TRBD2 (7 bases). Germline V CDR1 and CDR2: MNHNS, SASEGT. The CDR3 covers 16 residues. With 1 base removed from V and 3 bases from J, the gap between germline ends came to 14 bases. The CDR3 loop reads CASSEVRGGGTDTQYF. DNA of the CDR3: TGTGCCAGCAGTGAAGTACGGGGAGGGGGTACAGATACGCAGTATTTT.

The V call is TRBV30, the J call TRBJ2-1; D is possibly TRBD2 (5 bases). The CDR3 has 13 amino acids. From germline, CDR1 is GTSNPN and CDR2 SVGIG (reference sequence). The V gene lost 6 bases and the J gene lost 0 bases, with 9 bases spanning the gap. DNA for the CDR3: TGTGCCTGCCAGCGGAGCTCCTACAATGAGCAGTTCTTC. The encoded protein is CACQRSSYNEQFF.

V is TRBV5-1 and J is TRBJ2-2, with unresolved D. CDR1 is SGHRS and CDR2 is YFSETQ in the germline V gene. The V gene lost 1 base and the J gene lost 1 base, with 5 bases spanning the gap. This CDR3 contains 14 residues. The CDR3 sequence: CASSLYGNTGELFF. The CDR3 DNA reads TGCGCCAGCAGCTTGTACGGGAACACCGGGGAGCTGTTTTTT.

The sample holds one count of this clone. The rearrangement links TRBV2 to TRBJ2-1; a weak D match, TRBD2 (5 bases). CDR1 and CDR2 from the germline V gene are SNHLY and FYNNEI. The length of the CDR3 is 12 residues. The V end was cut by 7 bases, the J end by 5 bases, with 9 bases between. CDR3 DNA: TGTGCCAGCAAATGGCGGGACAATGAGCAGTTCTTC. Translation: CASKWRDNEQFF.

This chain links TRBV18 with TRBJ2-3; 9 bases line up with TRBD2. Germline CDR1 is KGHSH and CDR2 is LQKENI. The CDR3 has 17 residues. Trimming at V came to 0 bases and at J to 4 bases, leaving 8 bases not matched to a gene. The CDR3 is CASSPPFGGRGADTQYF. In DNA form, the CDR3 reads TGTGCCAGCTCACCACCGTTCGGCGGGAGGGGGGCAGATACGCAGTATTTT.

The chain joins TRBV5-1 to TRBJ1-6; 10 bases fit TRBD1. The CDR3 contains 15 residues. Germline V lookup: CDR1 SGHRS, CDR2 YFSETQ. Losses at the gene ends were 5 bases for V and 10 bases for J; bases not matched to a gene: 9. CDR3 amino acids: CASSLSGTGESPLHF. CDR3 in DNA: TGCGCCAGCAGTCTGTCCGGGACAGGGGAATCACCCCTCCACTTT.

The V gene is TRBV5-1, the J gene TRBJ2-1; no clear D. Germline-derived CDR1 and CDR2 are SGHRS and YFSETQ. V was shortened by 2 bases and J by 3 bases, with 6 bases between the two germline ends. The CDR3 extends over 13 amino acids. The CDR3 here is CASSLSGYNEQFF. The DNA for the CDR3 is TGCGCCAGCAGCTTATCCGGCTACAATGAGCAGTTCTTC. The full variable domain, its missing parts supplied by reference TRBV5-1 and TRBJ2-1, is KAGVTQTPRYLIKTRGQQVTLSCSPISGHRSVSWYQQTPGQGLQFLFEYFSETQRNKGNFPGRFSGRQFSNSRSEMNVSTLELGDSALYLCASSLSGYNEQFFGPGTRLTVL.

The chain couples TRBV4-2 to TRBJ2-7; 9 nucleotides match TRBD1. The CDR3 is made up of 19 amino acids. CDR1 LGHNA and CDR2 YNFKEQ come from the germline V gene. Trimming at V came to 0 bases and at J to 3 bases, leaving 15 bases not matched to a gene. The CDR3 reads CASSQDRQTGTGTLYEQYF. CDR3 sequence (DNA): TGTGCCAGCAGCCAAGATCGGCAAACCGGGACAGGGACGCTCTACGAGCAGTACTTC.

The gene calls are TRBV4-1 and TRBJ1-2, with 11 positions matching TRBD1. The CDR3 is 19 amino acids. V lost 3 bases, J lost 0 bases, and 12 bases stayed unmatched. Per the germline V gene, CDR1 is MGHRA and CDR2 is YSYEKL. The CDR3 nucleotides are TGCGCCAGCAGCCACACGGGGGGACAGGGGGTAAAAGCTAACTATGGCTACACCTTC. It translates to CASSHTGGQGVKANYGYTF.

V usage is TRBV7-9 and J usage is TRBJ2-3, with 9 bases that match TRBD2. V was clipped by 3 bases and J by 6 bases; unmatched bases: 4. The CDR3 is made up of 14 amino acids. CDR1 is SEHNR, CDR2 FQNEAQ, per germline (reference sequence). The CDR3 DNA reads as TGTGCCAGCAGCTTTAGCGGGAGACGCGATACGCAGTATTTT. Amino acids: CASSFSGRRDTQYF.